The 13 T cell receptor beta chains listed next were all sequenced from one sample in a study of immune evolution from preneoplasia to lung adenocarcinoma. Clones were read by immunoSEQ multiplex PCR, and TCRdb kept only the in-frame ones, dropping some. The repertoire holds 6,000 to 10,000 clones, with approximately 80% as singletons. Sequenced sample: FFPE minimally invasive lung adenocarcinoma tissue. The source of these receptors is a person aged 65-85 years with lung adenocarcinoma.

The V gene is TRBV10-3, the J gene TRBJ1-6, with D perhaps matching TRBD1 (5 bases). The germline gives CDR1 ENHRY, CDR2 SYGVKD. The ends were cut back, 9 bases at V and 8 bases at J, with 17 bases in the middle. The CDR3 has 14 residues. The CDR3 is CAISLGAEDSPLHF. The DNA for the CDR3 is TGTGCCATAAGTCTCGGGGCCGAGGATTCACCCCTCCACTTT.

The CDR3 loop is CASSLDRSYEQYF. CDR3 coding DNA: TGCGCCAGCAGCTTGGACAGATCCTACGAGCAGTACTTC. The rearrangement links TRBV5-1 to TRBJ2-7, with D uncertain. V was trimmed by 0 bases and J by 1 base, leaving 5 bases between them. This CDR3 is 13 amino acids long. Germline V gene sequence: CDR1 SGHRS, CDR2 YFSETQ.

The chain is built from TRBV27 and TRBJ1-1; no firm D call. The CDR3 length is 13 residues. The ends were cut back, 7 bases at V and 6 bases at J, with 15 bases in the middle. In germline, CDR1 is MNHEY, CDR2 SMNVEV (reference sequence). CDR3 region: CASKGSPGAEAFF. CDR3 bases: TGTGCCAGCAAAGGCAGCCCGGGCGCTGAAGCTTTCTTT.

The J gene is TRBJ1-3, the V gene TRBV4-1, with D hard to call. CDR1 MGHRA and CDR2 YSYEKL come from the germline V gene. Deletions cut 2 bases from V and 4 bases from J, with 18 bases between. The CDR3 has 17 residues. CDR3 protein: CASSQFLTPQGGNTIYF. In DNA, the CDR3 is TGCGCCAGCAGCCAATTCTTGACTCCCCAAGGGGGAAACACCATATATTTT.

The chain combines TRBV7-9 with TRBJ2-7; TRBD1 aligns across 12 bases. With V trimmed by 3 bases and J by 4 bases, 7 bases remained unmatched. Looked up from germline, CDR1 is SEHNR and CDR2 is FQNEAQ (reference sequence). The CDR3 contains 16 residues. The CDR3 reads CASSFGVGQGAYEQYF. The CDR3 DNA is TGTGCCAGCAGCTTTGGAGTGGGACAGGGGGCTTACGAGCAGTACTTC. The variable domain in full, with the rest retrieved from reference TRBV7-9 and TRBJ2-7, is DTGVSQNPRHKITKRGQNVTFRCDPISEHNRLYWYRQTLGQGPEFLTYFQNEAQLEKSRLLSDRFSAERPKGSFSTLEIQRTEQGDSAMYLCASSFGVGQGAYEQYFGPGTRLTVT.

J is TRBJ2-3 and V is TRBV11-3; 10 positions agree with TRBD1. The CDR3 has 17 amino acids. Germline lookup yields CDR1 SGHNT and CDR2 YENEEA. V trimming: 5 bases; J trimming: 5 bases; junction bases outside the gene matches: 13. The CDR3 nucleotides are TGTGCCAGCAGCCAATCCCTAGGGACAGGGGTCGGAGATACGCAGTATTTT. Protein product: CASSQSLGTGVGDTQYF.

The chain recombines TRBV11-2 with TRBJ2-3; D gene uncertain. V was pared by 2 bases and J by 2 bases, with 8 bases between. CDR3 length: 14 amino acids. Germline V gene lookup returns CDR1 SGHAT and CDR2 FQNNGV. CDR3 DNA: TGTGCCAGCAGCTTATTGGCCTCCACAGATACGCAGTATTTT. Protein product: CASSLLASTDTQYF.

The chain has TRBV10-3 and TRBJ2-7; a possible D gene is TRBD1 (5 bases). Germline V gives CDR1 ENHRY, CDR2 SYGVKD. The CDR3 covers 13 residues. V was clipped by 6 bases and J by 2 bases, with 11 bases between them. The CDR3 loop is CAIRGDSPYEQYF. CDR3 DNA sequence: TGTGCCATCAGAGGTGACAGCCCCTACGAGCAGTACTTC.

The genes are TRBV19 and TRBJ2-3; 8 nucleotides match TRBD1. The junction had 5 bases not matched to a gene; V was cut back by 6 bases and J by 3 bases. The CDR3 spans 14 residues. Per germline, CDR1 LNHDA and CDR2 SQIVND (reference sequence). The CDR3 DNA reads as TGTGCCAGTAGGACAGGGGATGATACAGATACGCAGTATTTT. Translated, it gives CASRTGDDTDTQYF.

V and J are TRBV30 and TRBJ2-5, with D tentatively TRBD2 (5 bases). The CDR3 runs to 14 residues. V lost 0 bases, J lost 5 bases, and 13 bases lay in between. Germline V gene data show CDR1 as GTSNPN and CDR2 as SVGIG (reference sequence). The CDR3 sequence: CAWSVDGVAETQYF. In nucleotides, the CDR3 is TGTGCCTGGAGTGTGGACGGGGTCGCGGAGACCCAGTACTTC.

The chain has TRBV29-1 and TRBJ1-3; D perhaps matches TRBD1 (5 bases). This CDR3 contains 13 residues. Germline loops: CDR1 SQVTM, CDR2 ANQGSEA. V was clipped by 6 bases and J by 0 bases, with 9 bases between them. The CDR3 loop is CSVGLSSGNTIYF. The CDR3 region has the DNA TGCAGCGTGGGACTGAGCTCTGGAAACACCATATATTTT. Filled out from reference TRBV29-1 and TRBJ1-3, the complete variable domain reads SAVISQKPSRDICQRGTSLTIQCQVDSQVTMMFWYRQQPGQSLTLIATANQGSEATYESGFVIDKFPISRPNLTFSTLTVSNMSPEDSSIYLCSVGLSSGNTIYFGEGSWLTVV.

This chain links TRBV6-1 with TRBJ1-1; possible D gene TRBD1, 5 bases. The V gene lost 1 base and the J gene lost 5 bases, with 14 bases spanning the gap. CDR1 MNHNS and CDR2 SASEGT come from the germline V gene. This CDR3 is 15 amino acids long. This CDR3 reads CASSEGFRGGTEAFF. The CDR3 DNA is TGTGCCAGCAGTGAAGGGTTCCGGGGGGGGACTGAAGCTTTCTTT.

The V and J genes are TRBV30 and TRBJ2-6; maybe TRBD2 (7 bases). The CDR3 contains 17 residues. Trimming shortened V by 2 bases and J by 2 bases, and 16 bases separated the two germline ends. Germline CDR1 reads GTSNPN; CDR2 reads SVGIG (reference sequence). The CDR3 loop is CAWSSPGGGAGANVLTF. CDR3 DNA sequence: TGTGCCTGGAGTTCACCTGGGGGGGGCGCTGGGGCCAACGTCCTGACTTTC.